The subject of this entry is one T cell receptor beta chain. Profiled with immunoSEQ multiplex PCR; TCRdb holds only in-frame clones, not every one. Among 30,000 to 45,000 clones listed, 80% to 90% were seen once. The V end was cut by 1 base, the J end by 1 base, with 6 bases between. CDR1 is SGHDT and CDR2 is YYEEEE in the germline V gene. The CDR3 sequence is 14 residues long. The record originates from a study of T cell clonotyping in hematopoietic cell transplantation. The V and J genes are TRBV5-6 and TRBJ1-5; perhaps TRBD1 as D (5 bases). The sample comprised peripheral blood mononuclear cells. This sequence was found in a middle-aged woman in good health. Some clones in this sample may be carry-over from other donors' samples. The CDR3 DNA reads as TGTGCCAGCAGCTTGCGACAGAGCAATCAGCCCCAGCATTTT. Protein: CASSLRQSNQPQHF.